Below are 22 T cell receptor beta chains sequenced from a single sample in a study of blood T cell repertoires in COVID-19. The assay was immunoSEQ multiplex PCR, and TCRdb's table has in-frame clones only and misses some. The sample consists of about 240,000 clones, about 70% of them appearing once. The specimen sequenced was peripheral blood. The receptors were gathered from a woman of 80 years or more with acute or convalescent COVID-19.

The V call is TRBV9, the J call TRBJ2-5; a possible D gene is TRBD2 (6 bases). The CDR3 loop spans 15 amino acids. Germline values: CDR1 SGDLS, CDR2 YYNGEE. V was cut by 4 bases and J by 5 bases, with 18 bases left in between. CDR3 in amino acids: CASSLRGEVWETQYF. CDR3 coding DNA: TGTGCCAGCAGCCTCAGAGGGGAGGTTTGGGAGACCCAGTACTTC.

The CDR3 DNA is TGTGCCAGCAGCCAACAACAACGAACTGAAGCTTTCTTT. Translation: CASSQQQRTEAFF. The rearrangement joins TRBV11-2 to TRBJ1-1, with D hard to call. From germline, CDR1 is SGHAT and CDR2 FQNNGV. The CDR3 loop spans 13 amino acids. Deletions cut 5 bases from V and 5 bases from J, with 12 bases between. Based on the CDR3 plus reference TRBV11-2 and TRBJ1-1, the full variable domain is EAGVAQSPRYKIIEKRQSVAFWCNPISGHATLYWYQQILGQGPKLLIQFQNNGVVDDSQLPKDRFSAERLKGVDSTLKIQPAKLEDSAVYLCASSQQQRTEAFFGQGTRLTVV.

The chain employs TRBV4-2 and TRBJ1-2; 7 positions match TRBD1. This CDR3 is built from 14 residues. V trimming: 2 bases; J trimming: 8 bases; junction bases outside the gene matches: 8. Germline V CDR1 and CDR2: LGHNA, YNFKEQ. The chain's CDR3 is CASSQPTGRKGYTF. The CDR3 region has the DNA TGTGCCAGCAGCCAACCGACAGGGCGTAAAGGCTACACCTTC.

The chain couples TRBV6-2 or TRBV6-3 to TRBJ2-1; possible D gene TRBD1, 6 bases. The CDR3 contains 13 residues. Trimming removed 2 bases at V and 9 bases at J, with 11 bases between. Germline values: CDR1 MNHEY, CDR2 SVGEGT. CDR3 loop: CASSYGGRVEQFF. CDR3 in DNA: TGTGCCAGCAGTTACGGGGGCCGGGTTGAGCAGTTCTTC.

The chain couples TRBV5-8 to TRBJ2-3; 11 bases line up with TRBD2. The CDR3 is 17 amino acids. The V segment lost 0 bases and the J segment 7 bases; nucleotides outside the gene matches: 10. Germline V gives CDR1 SGHTS, CDR2 YDEGEE. CDR3 nucleotide sequence: TGTGCCAGCAGCTTGGTCCCGGTACTAGCGGGGGTTAATACGCAGTATTTT. As protein: CASSLVPVLAGVNTQYF.

This clone was detected only once. The chain employs TRBV2 and TRBJ2-7; 9 bases map to TRBD1. Per germline, CDR1 SNHLY and CDR2 FYNNEI. V dropped 6 bases and J dropped 4; count of bases not matched to a gene: 7. The CDR3 sequence is 14 residues long. DNA of the CDR3: TGTGCCAGCAGGGAGCCGGGACAGGGTTACGAGCAGTACTTC. Protein product: CASREPGQGYEQYF.

V usage is TRBV5-1 and J usage is TRBJ2-7; 10 bases are a match to TRBD1. The CDR3 is 16 residues long. V trimming: 4 bases; J trimming: 5 bases; junction bases outside the gene matches: 12. The V gene's germline CDR1 is SGHRS and CDR2 YFSETQ. The CDR3 loop is CASSLTPGQGHHEQYF. DNA for the CDR3: TGCGCCAGCAGCCTGACCCCGGGACAGGGGCACCACGAGCAGTACTTC. Variable domain in full (rest from reference TRBV5-1 and TRBJ2-7): KAGVTQTPRYLIKTRGQQVTLSCSPISGHRSVSWYQQTPGQGLQFLFEYFSETQRNKGNFPGRFSGRQFSNSRSEMNVSTLELGDSALYLCASSLTPGQGHHEQYFGPGTRLTVT.

The chain links TRBV28 to TRBJ2-7, with 8 bases lining up with TRBD1. After removal of 2 bases from V and 4 bases from J, the junction contained 7 bases not matched to a gene. The CDR3 runs to 15 residues. From germline, CDR1 is MDHEN and CDR2 SYDVKM. The CDR3 nucleotides read TGTGCCAGCAGTTTACTCGGACAGGGCGATTACGAGCAGTACTTC. It translates to CASSLLGQGDYEQYF. Based on the CDR3 plus reference TRBV28 and TRBJ2-7, the full variable domain is DVKVTQSSRYLVKRTGEKVFLECVQDMDHENMFWYRQDPGLGLRLIYFSYDVKMKEKGDIPEGYSVSREKKERFSLILESASTNQTSMYLCASSLLGQGDYEQYFGPGTRLTVT.

V is TRBV5-1 and J is TRBJ1-3; 8 positions match TRBD1. The germline CDR1 and CDR2 sequences are SGHRS and YFSETQ. V was pared by 7 bases and J by 0 bases, with 9 bases of the junction left unmatched. The CDR3 is made up of 16 amino acids. CDR3 in DNA: TGCGCCAGCGGCGAGGGACAGGCCAGCTCTGGAAACACCATATATTTT. This encodes CASGEGQASSGNTIYF.

The rearrangement links TRBV5-3 to TRBJ1-5; 7 nucleotides line up with TRBD1. TRBV5-3 is treated as an ORF (open reading frame) with a function not yet certain. The trim removed 10 bases at V and 3 bases at J, leaving 4 bases unmatched. CDR3 length: 12 residues. The CDR3 DNA is TGTGCCCGGACAGGATACAATCAGCCCCAGCATTTT. Translated, it gives CARTGYNQPQHF.

As DNA, the CDR3 is TGTGCCAGCAGTGAAGAGGGGGCCTCTGGGGCCAACGTCCTGACTTTC. This translates into CASSEEGASGANVLTF. The chain has TRBV2 and TRBJ2-6; 7 bases are a match to TRBD1. With V trimmed by 1 base and J by 0 bases, 0 bases remained unmatched. The CDR3 totals 16 residues. In germline, CDR1 is SNHLY, CDR2 FYNNEI.

CDR3 sequence reads: CASSPQAGSYEQYF. Here the CDR3 DNA reads TGTGCCAGCAGCCCGCAAGCGGGGTCCTACGAGCAGTACTTC. The chain links TRBV7-2 to TRBJ2-7; 7 bases are shared with TRBD2. This CDR3 spans 14 amino acids. V trimming: 5 bases; J trimming: 1 base; junction bases outside the gene matches: 5. The germline V gene encodes CDR1 SGHTA and CDR2 FQGNSA.

The chain couples TRBV19 to TRBJ1-1; no clear D. Germline-derived CDR1 and CDR2 are LNHDA and SQIVND (reference sequence). This CDR3 is built from 13 residues. V lost 4 bases and J 3 bases, leaving 9 bases between the germline ends. The CDR3 sequence is CASSRRSDTEAFF. The CDR3 nucleotides are TGTGCCAGTAGTAGGCGGTCAGACACTGAAGCTTTCTTT.

V is TRBV3-1 (or the pseudogene TRBV3-2) and J is TRBJ2-2, with D possibly being TRBD2 (6 bases). The germline V and J ends were trimmed by 2 bases and 7 bases, with 20 bases remaining between them. Per germline, CDR1 LGHDT and CDR2 YNNKEL (reference sequence). The CDR3 covers 17 residues. This CDR3 reads CASSQPLRTGVGGELFF. As DNA, the CDR3 is TGTGCCAGCAGCCAACCCCTGCGGACGGGAGTCGGCGGGGAGCTGTTTTTT.

This clone occurred a few times. The J gene is TRBJ2-1, the V gene TRBV6-5; a possible D gene is TRBD2 (6 bases). This CDR3 comprises 14 residues. Trimming left V 6 bases short and J 4 bases short, with 13 bases between. Germline CDR1 MNHEY, CDR2 SVGAGI. CDR3 sequence (DNA): TGTGCCAGCAGAGGAGGGGCCCTTTACAATGAGCAGTTCTTC. Its translation: CASRGGALYNEQFF.

The chain combines TRBV27 with TRBJ2-1, with D perhaps TRBD1 (7 bases). The germline gives CDR1 MNHEY, CDR2 SMNVEV (reference sequence). This CDR3 is built from 15 residues. Trimming removed 7 bases from V and 4 bases from J, with 17 bases in between. In DNA, the CDR3 is TGTGCCAGCAAGGGGGCCAGTGCGGGGTACAATGAGCAGTTCTTC. As protein: CASKGASAGYNEQFF.

The chain joins TRBV5-4 to TRBJ2-3; the D gene is possibly TRBD2 (8 bases). The V gene lost 4 bases and the J gene lost 6 bases, with 18 bases spanning the gap. The CDR3 runs to 15 residues. CDR1 and CDR2 from the germline V gene are SGHNT and YYREEE (reference sequence). The CDR3 DNA sequence: TGTGCCAGCAGCGTACCGGGACTAGGGGGCGATACGCAGTATTTT. It specifies CASSVPGLGGDTQYF.

This chain uses TRBV4-1 with TRBJ1-6; D might be TRBD1 (6 bases). Germline CDR1 MGHRA, CDR2 YSYEKL. Between the trimmed V and J ends, which lost 1 base and 0 bases, there was a span of 7 bases. The CDR3 has 16 residues. The CDR3 reads CASSQAQGSYNSPLHF. In DNA, the CDR3 is TGCGCCAGCAGCCAAGCACAGGGCTCCTATAATTCACCCCTCCACTTT.

V usage is TRBV7-7 and J usage is TRBJ2-5, with D maybe TRBD2 (6 bases). Germline V gene lookup returns CDR1 SSHAT and CDR2 FNYEAQ (reference sequence). Trimming removed 1 base from V and 0 bases from J, with 18 bases in between. The CDR3 runs 18 residues. CDR3 coding DNA: TGTGCCAGCAGCTTAGGAATCGGGGACTTTTCGTACCAAGAGACCCAGTACTTC. This sequence encodes CASSLGIGDFSYQETQYF.

The chain recombines TRBV7-2 with TRBJ1-3; 7 nucleotides line up with TRBD1. Per the germline V gene, CDR1 is SGHTA and CDR2 is FQGNSA. V dropped 6 bases and J dropped 0; count of bases not matched to a gene: 8. The length of the CDR3 is 16 residues. The CDR3 spells CASSPRQGSSGNTIYF. CDR3 sequence (DNA): TGTGCCAGCAGTCCTCGACAGGGAAGCTCTGGAAACACCATATATTTT.

The rearrangement joins TRBV5-4 to TRBJ1-2, with TRBD1 identical over 7 bases. V shed 3 bases and J 7 bases; nucleotides not matched to a gene: 9. The CDR3 runs 14 residues. Germline V lookup: CDR1 SGHNT, CDR2 YYREEE (reference sequence). CDR3 in amino acids: CASSSTLAGGGYTF. CDR3 sequence (DNA): TGTGCCAGCAGCTCGACTCTGGCAGGGGGTGGCTACACCTTC.

The V and J genes are TRBV7-2 and TRBJ2-7; 11 bases agree with TRBD1. With 3 bases clipped from V and 2 bases from J, the junction kept 6 bases outside the gene matches. The CDR3 is 16 residues long. Germline CDR1 SGHTA, CDR2 FQGNSA. The CDR3: CASSLDRGRQTYEQYF. The CDR3 DNA is TGTGCCAGCAGCTTGGACAGGGGGCGTCAAACCTACGAGCAGTACTTC.